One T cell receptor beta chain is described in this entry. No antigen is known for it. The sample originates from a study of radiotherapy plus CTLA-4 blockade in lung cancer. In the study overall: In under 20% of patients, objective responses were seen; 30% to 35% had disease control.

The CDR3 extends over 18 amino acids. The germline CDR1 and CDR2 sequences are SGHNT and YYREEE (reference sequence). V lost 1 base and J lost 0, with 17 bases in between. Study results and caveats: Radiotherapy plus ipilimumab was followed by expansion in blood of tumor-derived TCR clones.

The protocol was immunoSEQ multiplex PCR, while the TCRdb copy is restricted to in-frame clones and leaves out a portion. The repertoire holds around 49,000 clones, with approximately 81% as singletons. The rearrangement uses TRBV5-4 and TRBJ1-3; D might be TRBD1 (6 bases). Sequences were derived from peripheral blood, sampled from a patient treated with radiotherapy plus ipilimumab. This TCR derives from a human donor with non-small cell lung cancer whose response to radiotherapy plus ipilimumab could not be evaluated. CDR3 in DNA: TGTGCCAGCAGCTTGAAAGACAGGCCGGGGAACTCTGGAAACACCATATATTTT. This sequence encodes CASSLKDRPGNSGNTIYF.